This T cell receptor beta chain was sequenced during a study of cytomegalovirus exposure and HLA in healthy donors. Regarding the study as a whole: A few chains linked to CMV were shown in vitro to be specific for CMV antigens.

In regard to this clone: No antigen is known for it.

60 Vbeta and 13 Jbeta primers were used in PCR. TCRdb's table, derived via immunoSEQ multiplex PCR, lists solely in-frame clones and lacks some. The data hold roughly 180,000 clones, with approximately 81% observed a single time. The sequenced sample consisted of PBMCs. The TCR comes from a man aged 25-45 years in good health and CMV-seronegative.

CDR3 DNA: TGTGCCAGCAGCGCTCACACCGGGACACCTAACTACGAGCAGTACTTC. This sequence encodes CASSAHTGTPNYEQYF. This chain uses TRBV9 with TRBJ2-7; possibly TRBD1 for D (6 bases). V was trimmed by 3 bases and J by 3 bases, leaving 19 bases between them. Germline V CDR1 and CDR2: SGDLS, YYNGEE. This CDR3 has 16 amino acids.